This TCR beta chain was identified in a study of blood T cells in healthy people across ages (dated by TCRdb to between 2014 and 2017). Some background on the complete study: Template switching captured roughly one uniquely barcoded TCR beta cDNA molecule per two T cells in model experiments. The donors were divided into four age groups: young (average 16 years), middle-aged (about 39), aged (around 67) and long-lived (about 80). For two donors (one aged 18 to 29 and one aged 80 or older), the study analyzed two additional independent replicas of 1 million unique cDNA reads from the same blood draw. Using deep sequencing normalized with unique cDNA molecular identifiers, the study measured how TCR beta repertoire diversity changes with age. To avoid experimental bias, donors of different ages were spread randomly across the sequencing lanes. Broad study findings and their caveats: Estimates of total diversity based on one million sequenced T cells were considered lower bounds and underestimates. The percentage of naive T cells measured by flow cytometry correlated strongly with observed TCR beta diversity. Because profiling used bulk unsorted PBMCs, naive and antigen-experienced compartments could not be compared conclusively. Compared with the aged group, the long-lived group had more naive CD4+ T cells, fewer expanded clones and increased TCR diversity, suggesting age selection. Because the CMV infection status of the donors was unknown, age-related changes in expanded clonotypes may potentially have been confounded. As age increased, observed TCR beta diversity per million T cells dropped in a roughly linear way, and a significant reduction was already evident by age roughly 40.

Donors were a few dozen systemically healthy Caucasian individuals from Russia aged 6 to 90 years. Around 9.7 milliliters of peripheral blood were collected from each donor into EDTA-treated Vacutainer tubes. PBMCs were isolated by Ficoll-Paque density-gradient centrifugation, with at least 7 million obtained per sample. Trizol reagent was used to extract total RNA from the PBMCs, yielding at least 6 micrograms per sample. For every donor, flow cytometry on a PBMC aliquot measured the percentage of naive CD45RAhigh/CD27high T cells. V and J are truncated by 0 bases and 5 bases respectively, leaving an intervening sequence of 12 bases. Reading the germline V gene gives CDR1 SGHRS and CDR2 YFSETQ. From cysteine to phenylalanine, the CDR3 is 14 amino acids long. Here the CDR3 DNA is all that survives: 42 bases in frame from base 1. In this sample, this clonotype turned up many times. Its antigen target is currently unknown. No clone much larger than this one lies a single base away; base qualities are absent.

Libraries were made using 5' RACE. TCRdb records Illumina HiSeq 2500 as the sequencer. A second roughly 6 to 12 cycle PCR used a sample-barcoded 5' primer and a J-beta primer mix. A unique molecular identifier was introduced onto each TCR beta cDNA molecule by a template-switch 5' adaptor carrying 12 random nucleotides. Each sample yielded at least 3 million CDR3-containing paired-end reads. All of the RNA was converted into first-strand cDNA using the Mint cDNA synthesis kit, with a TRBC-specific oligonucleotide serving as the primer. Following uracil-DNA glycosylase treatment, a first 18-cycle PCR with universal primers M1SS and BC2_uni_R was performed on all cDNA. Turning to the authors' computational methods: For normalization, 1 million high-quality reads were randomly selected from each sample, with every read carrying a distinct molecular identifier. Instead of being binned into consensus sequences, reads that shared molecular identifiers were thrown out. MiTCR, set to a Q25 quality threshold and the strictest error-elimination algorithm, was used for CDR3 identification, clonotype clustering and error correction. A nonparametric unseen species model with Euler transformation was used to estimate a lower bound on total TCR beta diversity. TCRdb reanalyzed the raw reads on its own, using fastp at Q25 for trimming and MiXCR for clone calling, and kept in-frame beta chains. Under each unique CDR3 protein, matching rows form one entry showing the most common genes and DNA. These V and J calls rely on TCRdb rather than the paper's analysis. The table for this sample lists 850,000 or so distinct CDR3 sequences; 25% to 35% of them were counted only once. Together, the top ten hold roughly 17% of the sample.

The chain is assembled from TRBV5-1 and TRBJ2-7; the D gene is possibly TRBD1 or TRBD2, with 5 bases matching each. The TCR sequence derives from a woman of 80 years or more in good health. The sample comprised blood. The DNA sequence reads TGCGCCAGCAGCTTGGGGGGGACGAGGGACGAGCAGTACTTC. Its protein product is CASSLGGTRDEQYF. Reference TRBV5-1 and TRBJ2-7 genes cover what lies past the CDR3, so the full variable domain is KAGVTQTPRYLIKTRGQQVTLSCSPISGHRSVSWYQQTPGQGLQFLFEYFSETQRNKGNFPGRFSGRQFSNSRSEMNVSTLELGDSALYLCASSLGGTRDEQYFGPGTRLTVT.